This TCR beta chain was identified in a study of cytomegalovirus exposure and HLA in healthy donors. Study-level findings and limits: A later analysis revealed that TCR association rates differed between HLA loci, peaking at DRB1 and bottoming out at HLA-C. Association with HLA alleles at 0.05 false discovery rate was found for 15,000 to 20,000 TCR beta sequences in a later analysis. Some V segments could not be told apart, so they were left out, TRBV6-2 and TRBV6-3 among them.

CDR1 is MGHDK, CDR2 SYGVNS, per germline. The CDR3 is 16 amino acids. V was trimmed by 4 bases and J by 1 base, leaving 16 bases between them. In its sample, this clone was seen once. The antigen remains undetermined. Amplification used 60 Vbeta primers and 13 Jbeta primers. TCRdb's table, derived via immunoSEQ multiplex PCR, lists solely in-frame clones and lacks some. The sample consists of about 170,000 clones, 75% to 90% of them appearing once. This chain links TRBV25-1 with TRBJ1-2; D possibly corresponds to TRBD1 (6 bases). This receptor was obtained from a male donor in good health and CMV-seronegative. Sequencing was performed on PBMCs. CDR3 sequence reads: CASSGSLTGNNYGYTF. Here the CDR3 DNA reads TGTGCCAGCAGTGGGAGCCTGACAGGAAATAACTATGGCTACACCTTC.